This T cell receptor (beta chain) was captured by sequencing in a study of radiotherapy plus CTLA-4 blockade in lung cancer. The CDR3 extends over 13 amino acids. Germline assignment: CDR1 MGHRA and CDR2 YSYEKL. V lost 4 bases and J lost 1; bases outside the gene matches: 0. Profiling relied on immunoSEQ multiplex PCR, and the TCRdb table lists in-frame clones only, not all of them. Among some 94,000 clones listed, about four fifths were seen once. The chain has TRBV4-1 and TRBJ2-7; 8 bases match TRBD2. The TCR comes from a human donor with non-small cell lung cancer that progressed on radiotherapy plus ipilimumab. Sequenced material: peripheral blood, taken from a patient treated with radiotherapy plus ipilimumab. DNA of the CDR3: TGCGCCAGCAGCCTAGCGGGGTCCTACGAGCAGTACTTC. Translated, it gives CASSLAGSYEQYF.